The 32 T cell receptor beta chains given below trace back to one sample, sequenced in a study of beta chain features in type 1 diabetes. As every portion of the isolated RNA was reverse transcribed, the sequencing read expressed TCRB transcripts. Generated by immunoSEQ multiplex PCR, the TCRdb table keeps only in-frame clones and is missing some. The sample has 150,000 to 190,000 clones, 8.5% to 14% seen once. The sample consisted of central memory CD4+ T cells from blood. These receptor sequences come from a man aged 18 to 30 in good health.

A word on this clone: Mismatch with germline at one junction end may stem from a read error. The V call is TRBV20-1, the J call TRBJ2-3; D unresolved. This CDR3 is built from 10 residues. In germline, CDR1 is DFQATT, CDR2 SNEGSKA (reference sequence). The CDR3 reads CSSSTDTQYF. The CDR3 DNA reads as TGCAGTTCTAGCACAGATACGCAGTATTTT.

This clone was picked up a small number of times. The V gene is TRBV29-1, the J gene TRBJ2-5; perhaps TRBD1 as D (5 bases). V lost 4 bases, J lost 2 bases, and 11 bases lay in between. The CDR3 is 13 residues long. Germline loops: CDR1 SQVTM, CDR2 ANQGSEA. The CDR3 DNA reads as TGCAGCGTTGGGGCACCAGGGCAAGAGACCCAGTACTTC. Translated, it gives CSVGAPGQETQYF.

This clone came up many times. The chain couples TRBV2 to TRBJ2-5; D unclear. The V end lost 6 bases, the J end lost 1 base, and 12 bases lay between the germline ends. Germline V gene data show CDR1 as SNHLY and CDR2 as FYNNEI. This CDR3 is 14 amino acids long. CDR3 nucleotides: TGTGCCAGCAGCCCCCGGCTGCTCCAAGAGACCCAGTACTTC. Protein product: CASSPRLLQETQYF.

The chain joins TRBV5-4 to TRBJ2-1; D tentatively reads TRBD1 or TRBD2 (5 bases each). Germline-derived CDR1 and CDR2 are SGHNT and YYREEE (reference sequence). The CDR3 has 14 amino acids. Trimming cost V 4 bases and J 4 bases, with 12 bases left between them. The CDR3: CASSPPGAYNEQFF. DNA for the CDR3: TGTGCCAGCAGCCCACCCGGGGCATACAATGAGCAGTTCTTC.

This clone appeared a few times. This chain uses TRBV7-8 with TRBJ2-5; the match to TRBD2 covers 7 bases. The trim removed 5 bases at V and 3 bases at J, leaving 6 bases unmatched. The CDR3 is 14 residues long. Germline V gives CDR1 SGHVS, CDR2 FQNEAQ. This chain's CDR3 is CASSGRTREETQYF. The CDR3 nucleotides are TGTGCCAGCAGCGGCAGGACTAGGGAAGAGACCCAGTACTTC.

This clone has just a few counts. V is TRBV18 and J is TRBJ1-6, with 10 positions matching TRBD1. Trimming took 0 bases from V and 13 from J; bases not matched to a gene: 3. Germline CDR1 is KGHSH and CDR2 is LQKENI. This CDR3 spans 14 amino acids. Here the CDR3 DNA reads TGTGCCAGCTCACCACCGGGACAGGGGACGCCCCTCCACTTT. It specifies CASSPPGQGTPLHF.

This clone was observed a few times. The rearrangement uses TRBV7-2 and TRBJ1-5; the D gene is possibly TRBD1 (5 bases). Germline CDR1 reads SGHTA; CDR2 reads FQGNSA. Trimming stripped 2 bases from V and 4 bases from J, with 12 bases between. The CDR3 contains 15 residues. The CDR3 protein is CASSLNRWRNQPQHF. CDR3 coding DNA: TGTGCCAGCAGCTTAAACAGGTGGAGGAATCAGCCCCAGCATTTT.

The chain links TRBV28 to TRBJ1-5; D uncertain. CDR3 length: 12 residues. V gave up 5 bases and J gave up 6 bases, with 8 bases separating them. In germline, CDR1 is MDHEN, CDR2 SYDVKM. The CDR3 DNA reads as TGTGCCAGCAGTGGGAGTTCTCAGCCCCAGCATTTT. This translates into CASSGSSQPQHF.

This clone was detected only a few times. The J gene is TRBJ1-5, the V gene TRBV4-3, with 9 bases identical to TRBD1. The CDR3 has 15 amino acids. The germline gives CDR1 LGHNA, CDR2 YSLEER. V lost 4 bases, J lost 0 bases, and 1 base stayed unmatched. The CDR3 DNA sequence: TGCGCCAGCAGCCTGGACAGGGGTAGCAATCAGCCCCAGCATTTT. This gives the protein CASSLDRGSNQPQHF.

The table lists this clone with a few counts. The rearrangement joins TRBV7-3 to TRBJ2-5, with 8 bases lining up with TRBD1. CDR3 length equals 15 residues. Germline lookup yields CDR1 SGHTA and CDR2 FQGTGA. V gave up 5 bases and J gave up 4 bases; unmatched junction bases: 9. Written as DNA, the CDR3 is TGTGCCAGCAGCCCCCAGGGGGCGGGATTAGAGACCCAGTACTTC. As protein: CASSPQGAGLETQYF.

This chain uses TRBV7-9 with TRBJ2-2, with D perhaps TRBD2 (5 bases). Germline V gene data show CDR1 as SEHNR and CDR2 as FQNEAQ (reference sequence). The CDR3 covers 16 residues. V was cut by 0 bases and J by 4 bases, with 12 bases left in between. This CDR3 reads CASSLAGPRGTGELFF. For the CDR3, the DNA is TGTGCCAGCAGCTTAGCTGGGCCACGGGGCACCGGGGAGCTGTTTTTT.

To note about this clone: A read error may produce the germline difference seen at one junction end. The gene calls are TRBV28 and TRBJ2-7; perhaps TRBD2 as D (6 bases). The CDR3 covers 13 residues. CDR1 MDHEN and CDR2 SYDVKM come from the germline V gene. The CDR3 region has the DNA TGTGCCAGCAGCGGGGGAACATCCTTTAATTCTATCTTC. It specifies CASSGGTSFNSIF.

This clone was observed many times. This sample also contains other DNA sequences that code for the same CDR3. The chain recombines TRBV7-2 with TRBJ2-7, with 7 bases lining up with TRBD2. Trimming cost V 5 bases and J 0 bases; bases outside gene matches: 4. The germline V gene has CDR1 SGHTA and CDR2 FQGNSA. CDR3 length equals 14 residues. The CDR3 here is CASSLLAASYEQYF. The CDR3 DNA reads TGTGCCAGCAGCCTCCTAGCGGCCTCCTACGAGCAGTACTTC. The full variable domain, its missing parts supplied by reference TRBV7-2 and TRBJ2-7, is GAGVSQSPSNKVTEKGKDVELRCDPISGHTALYWYRQSLGQGLEFLIYFQGNSAPDKSGLPSDRFSAERTGGSVSTLTIQRTQQEDSAVYLCASSLLAASYEQYFGPGTRLTVT.

The rearrangement links TRBV7-3 to TRBJ2-1; 7 bases agree with TRBD1. In germline, CDR1 is SGHTA, CDR2 FQGTGA. CDR3 length: 13 amino acids. Trimming cost V 5 bases and J 6 bases; bases outside gene matches: 4. The CDR3 DNA reads as TGTGCCAGCAGCCAGCGACAGGGCAATGAGCAGTTCTTC. It yields the protein CASSQRQGNEQFF.

Note on this clone: A clone one base away is much larger, so this may be a read error. Distinct nucleotide sequences in the sample also encode this CDR3. The chain has TRBV11-1 and TRBJ1-1; 7 bases agree with TRBD1. The germline CDR1 and CDR2 sequences are SGHAT and FQDESV (reference sequence). The CDR3 runs to 13 residues. V shed 5 bases and J 1 base; nucleotides not matched to a gene: 1. CDR3 region: CASSRDRNTEAFF. In DNA, the CDR3 is TGTGCCAGCAGCCGGGACAGGAACACTGAAGCTTTCTTT.

The V and J genes are TRBV28 and TRBJ1-1, with no clear D. The germline CDR1 and CDR2 sequences are MDHEN and SYDVKM. V was cut by 5 bases and J by 12 bases, with 13 bases left in between. The CDR3 has 11 residues. CDR3 bases: TGTGCCAGCAGTACTGAGAGGTTTCCTTTCTTT. Translation gives CASSTERFPFF.

This clone was recorded many times. This chain uses TRBV4-3 with TRBJ1-2; D uncertain. The CDR3 runs 14 residues. From germline, CDR1 is LGHNA and CDR2 YSLEER. Deletions cut 0 bases from V and 4 bases from J, with 9 bases between. The CDR3 coding sequence is TGCGCCAGCAGCCAAGATTGGAGCCTCTATGGCTACACCTTC. Encoded protein: CASSQDWSLYGYTF.

CDR3 residues: CASSLVRGARVDKLFF. DNA of the CDR3: TGTGCCAGCAGCTTAGTACGGGGGGCGAGAGTGGACAAACTGTTTTTT. This chain uses TRBV13 with TRBJ1-4; the D gene is possibly TRBD1 (6 bases). Per the germline V gene, CDR1 is PRHDT and CDR2 is FYEKMQ (reference sequence). CDR3 length: 16 amino acids. Trimming took off 1 base at V and 11 bases at J, with 20 bases between the two ends.

This clone has just a few counts. The chain uses TRBV14 and TRBJ1-1; TRBD1 might be the D (5 bases). V lost 0 bases, J lost 6 bases, and 14 bases lay in between. Germline V gives CDR1 SGHDN, CDR2 FVKESK. This CDR3 has 15 amino acids. The CDR3, as DNA: TGTGCCAGCAGCCAAGATCGAACAGGATCTCCTGAAGCTTTCTTT. This translates into CASSQDRTGSPEAFF. Together with reference TRBV14 and TRBJ1-1, the CDR3 gives the full variable domain: EAGVTQFPSHSVIEKGQTVTLRCDPISGHDNLYWYRRVMGKEIKFLLHFVKESKQDESGMPNNRFLAERTGGTYSTLKVQPAELEDSGVYFCASSQDRTGSPEAFFGQGTRLTVV.

This chain links TRBV7-2 with TRBJ1-6; D is possibly TRBD1 (6 bases). Germline V gene data show CDR1 as SGHTA and CDR2 as FQGNSA. This CDR3 is 15 amino acids long. Trimming left V 5 bases short and J 7 bases short, with 15 bases between. The CDR3 region has the DNA TGTGCCAGCAGCGGGAGAACAGGGTTAAATTCACCCCTCCACTTT. It translates to CASSGRTGLNSPLHF.

This clone was seen a few times. The V gene is TRBV7-9, the J gene TRBJ1-1; D possibly corresponds to TRBD1 (5 bases). Germline values: CDR1 SEHNR, CDR2 FQNEAQ (reference sequence). The CDR3 loop spans 15 amino acids. Trimming took off 5 bases at V and 0 bases at J, with 13 bases between the two ends. CDR3 amino acids: CASSRQTIMNTEAFF. The CDR3 DNA reads TGTGCCAGCAGCCGACAGACGATTATGAACACTGAAGCTTTCTTT. Using reference TRBV7-9 and TRBJ1-1 for the parts outside the CDR3, the full variable domain is DTGVSQNPRHKITKRGQNVTFRCDPISEHNRLYWYRQTLGQGPEFLTYFQNEAQLEKSRLLSDRFSAERPKGSFSTLEIQRTEQGDSAMYLCASSRQTIMNTEAFFGQGTRLTVV.

V is TRBV28 and J is TRBJ2-5; weak D call: TRBD1 (6 bases). This CDR3 region has 17 residues. CDR1 MDHEN and CDR2 SYDVKM come from the germline V gene. Between the trimmed V and J ends, which lost 5 bases and 5 bases, there was a span of 24 bases. CDR3 in DNA: TGTGCCAGCAGTCCCATCGGTACAGGGAGAAGGGTGGAGACCCAGTACTTC. It yields the protein CASSPIGTGRRVETQYF.

This clone has just a few counts. V gene TRBV6-6 combines with J gene TRBJ2-7; D possibly corresponds to TRBD1 (6 bases). CDR3 length: 14 amino acids. The V and J ends lost 6 bases and 6 bases respectively, with 18 bases between them. The germline V gene encodes CDR1 MNHNY and CDR2 SVGAGI (reference sequence). CDR3 in amino acids: CASSVQGFGFEQYF. CDR3 bases: TGTGCCAGCAGCGTTCAGGGGTTTGGATTCGAGCAGTACTTC.

This chain joins TRBV7-2 and TRBJ2-7, with D perhaps matching TRBD1 or TRBD2 (6 bases each). From germline, CDR1 is SGHTA and CDR2 FQGNSA. The CDR3 spans 15 residues. Trimming cost V 5 bases and J 1 base, with 15 bases left between them. In DNA, the CDR3 is TGTGCCAGCAGCCCGGGGGCGGGTCCTTCCTACGAGCAGTACTTC. It encodes CASSPGAGPSYEQYF.

CDR3 coding DNA: TGTGCCAGCAGCCCAGGGAATGAGCAGTTCTTC. Amino acids: CASSPGNEQFF. The genes are TRBV5-4 and TRBJ2-1; TRBD1 might be the D (5 bases). V was trimmed by 4 bases and J by 7 bases, leaving 6 bases between them. Germline values: CDR1 SGHNT, CDR2 YYREEE (reference sequence). The CDR3 length is 11 residues.

This clone was counted only a few times. The chain combines TRBV7-2 with TRBJ2-5; 10 nucleotides match TRBD2. This CDR3 comprises 14 residues. Germline-derived CDR1 and CDR2 are SGHTA and FQGNSA. J gave up 3 bases and V 4 bases, and 2 bases lay outside the gene matches. CDR3 in amino acids: CASSSGLAEETQYF. DNA for the CDR3: TGTGCCAGCAGCTCCGGACTAGCGGAAGAGACCCAGTACTTC.

This clone was counted between two and nine times. This chain joins TRBV29-1 and TRBJ1-1, with 8 positions matching TRBD1. The ends lost 7 bases at V and 4 bases at J; junction bases unmatched: 8. Germline V gene lookup returns CDR1 SQVTM and CDR2 ANQGSEA. This CDR3 has 13 residues. CDR3 in amino acids: CSAHQGAFTEAFF. In DNA, the CDR3 is TGCAGCGCGCATCAGGGGGCGTTCACTGAAGCTTTCTTT.

Here the CDR3 reads CASSLGDGGEEKLFF. DNA of the CDR3: TGTGCCAGCAGCTTAGGGGACGGAGGGGAAGAAAAACTGTTTTTT. This rearrangement joins TRBV7-9 to TRBJ1-4; D is perhaps TRBD1 (5 bases). Germline values: CDR1 SEHNR, CDR2 FQNEAQ (reference sequence). This CDR3 is 15 amino acids long. V was clipped by 1 base and J by 8 bases, with 14 bases between them.

The chain joins TRBV5-1 to TRBJ2-1; 8 nucleotides agree with TRBD2. This CDR3 region has 13 residues. V shed 2 bases and J 7 bases; nucleotides not matched to a gene: 2. The germline CDR1 and CDR2 sequences are SGHRS and YFSETQ. CDR3 in DNA: TGCGCCAGCAGCTTCCCTAGCGGGAATGAGCAGTTCTTC. Translation gives CASSFPSGNEQFF.

The chain recombines TRBV7-2 with TRBJ2-7; perhaps TRBD1 as D (6 bases). The CDR3 is made up of 12 amino acids. V lost 5 bases, J lost 4 bases, and 9 bases lay in between. The germline V gene encodes CDR1 SGHTA and CDR2 FQGNSA. CDR3 sequence (DNA): TGTGCCAGCAGCCTACAGGGTTACGAGCAGTACTTC. Amino acid sequence: CASSLQGYEQYF.

About this clone: The same CDR3 also results from other DNA sequences found in this sample. V usage is TRBV29-1 and J usage is TRBJ1-5; TRBD1 agrees at 9 bases. The CDR3 sequence is 13 residues long. V lost 6 bases, J lost 2 bases, and 2 bases stayed unmatched. Germline CDR1 reads SQVTM; CDR2 reads ANQGSEA. CDR3 region: CSVGTGRNQPQHF. The CDR3 DNA follows: TGCAGCGTAGGGACAGGGCGCAATCAGCCCCAGCATTTT.

This clone was seen a handful of times. This sample includes further DNA sequences coding for the same CDR3. The chain carries TRBV10-2 and TRBJ1-2, with D uncertain. This CDR3 contains 12 residues. CDR1 and CDR2 from the germline V gene are WSHSY and SAAADI. The V and J ends lost 5 bases and 3 bases respectively, with 7 bases between them. CDR3 region: CASSRDDYGYTF. In DNA form, the CDR3 reads TGCGCCAGCAGTCGAGACGACTATGGCTACACCTTC.